Listed below are T cell receptor beta chains from one sample, sequenced in a study of Ad26.COV2.S vaccination and SARS-CoV-2 variants. Here immunoSEQ multiplex PCR was the method, and the copy in TCRdb shows in-frame clones only, minus some. The sample has about 390,000 clones; 70% to 90% are singletons. The material sequenced was peripheral blood, taken in a trial of Ad26.COV2.S vaccine versus placebo. The receptors derive from a person aged 18 to 59 who received the Ad26.COV2.S COVID-19 vaccine or a placebo. Both conserved end residues are part of each CDR3. A D gene is named only where the DNA matches it firmly. Clone size appears in some rows only: once, few, many, or a class for an expanded clone.

J gene,V gene,D gene,clone size,CDR3 protein,CDR3 DNA
TRBJ2-5,TRBV11-2,.,.,CASRRALPQETQYF,TGTGCCAGCAGAAGGGCCCTTCCCCAAGAGACCCAGTACTTC
TRBJ1-2,TRBV6-5,TRBD1,.,CASSYEGAPDGYTF,TGTGCCAGCAGTTACGAGGGGGCCCCGGACGGCTACACCTTC
TRBJ1-3,TRBV7-8,.,.,CASSPGRRFGGDGNTIYF,TGTGCCAGCAGCCCGGGTCGGAGGTTCGGGGGCGATGGAAACACCATATATTTT
TRBJ2-7,TRBV28,.,.,CASSLGLLSSYEQYF,TGTGCCAGCAGTTTGGGACTCCTGAGCTCCTACGAGCAGTACTTC
TRBJ1-1,TRBV7-2,.,.,CASSPARDTEAFF,TGTGCCAGCAGCCCGGCCAGGGACACTGAAGCTTTCTTT
TRBJ1-2,TRBV7-9,.,once,CASSLASTPNYGYTF,TGTGCCAGCAGCTTAGCGTCGACACCTAACTATGGCTACACCTTC
TRBJ2-1,TRBV5-1,TRBD1,once,CASSLDRGGHNEQFF,TGCGCCAGCAGCCTGGACAGGGGAGGACACAATGAGCAGTTCTTC
TRBJ1-3,TRBV4-1,.,.,CASRGGLRNTIYF,TGCGCCAGCAGGGGGGGGCTCCGAAACACCATATATTTT
TRBJ1-4,TRBV5-1,.,few,CASGKSGTAANEKLFF,TGCGCCAGCGGAAAATCTGGGACGGCCGCTAATGAAAAACTGTTTTTT
TRBJ1-2,TRBV19,.,.,CASSLQGGNYGYTF,TGTGCCAGTAGTCTACAGGGAGGTAACTATGGCTACACCTTC
TRBJ1-6,TRBV19,.,.,CASHRTRAASPLHF,TGTGCCAGTCACCGTACAAGGGCGGCGTCACCCCTCCACTTT
TRBJ2-1,TRBV27,TRBD2,.,CASSLLDLGREHEQFF,TGTGCCAGCAGTTTATTAGACCTAGGGAGGGAGCATGAGCAGTTCTTC
TRBJ1-6,TRBV18,TRBD1,.,CASSPQGDYSPLHF,TGTGCCAGCTCGCCTCAGGGGGATTATTCACCCCTCCACTTT
TRBJ2-5,TRBV5-4,.,.,CASSPPGGSETQYF,TGTGCCAGCAGCCCCCCCGGGGGCTCAGAGACCCAGTACTTC
TRBJ2-2,TRBV29-1,TRBD2,.,CSVGIAGNTGELFF,TGCAGCGTTGGAATAGCGGGGAACACCGGGGAGCTGTTTTTT
TRBJ2-3,TRBV5-1,TRBD2,.,CASSSLAGGHTDTQYF,TGCGCCAGCAGCTCACTAGCGGGGGGCCACACAGATACGCAGTATTTT
TRBJ1-1,TRBV19,.,.,CASSMMGRAGTEAFF,TGTGCCAGTAGTATGATGGGCAGGGCAGGCACTGAAGCTTTCTTT
TRBJ2-1,TRBV7-6,TRBD1,.,CASSLGLGTGGRSSYNEQFF,TGTGCCAGCAGCTTAGGTCTGGGGACAGGGGGCCGAAGCTCCTACAATGAGCAGTTCTTC
TRBJ1-6,TRBV30,TRBD1,.,CAWSVSGGFVYSPLHF,TGTGCCTGGAGTGTATCAGGGGGCTTTGTTTATTCACCCCTCCACTTT
TRBJ1-3,TRBV6-5,TRBD1,.,CASRDRGWSGNTIYF,TGTGCCAGCAGGGACAGGGGCTGGTCTGGAAACACCATATATTTT
TRBJ1-6,TRBV30,.,.,CAWGNRPWRKRSSYNSPLHF,TGTGCCTGGGGCAACAGGCCCTGGAGAAAGAGGAGCTCCTATAATTCACCCCTCCACTTT
TRBJ2-2,TRBV7-9,.,.,CASRAPVGELFF,TGTGCCAGCAGGGCCCCCGTCGGGGAGCTGTTTTTT
TRBJ1-4,TRBV5-5,.,.,CASSLGQLNEKLFF,TGTGCCAGCAGCTTGGGACAGTTAAATGAAAAACTGTTTTTT
TRBJ1-6,TRBV4-1,.,.,CASSQVLDSTNSPLHF,TGCGCCAGCAGCCAAGTCCTGGACAGCACAAATTCACCCCTCCACTTT
TRBJ1-4,TRBV14,TRBD1,once,CASSPDRGNEKLFF,TGTGCCAGCAGCCCGGACAGGGGTAATGAAAAACTGTTTTTT
TRBJ2-1,TRBV2,TRBD2,.,CASIRGGGRDEQFF,TGTGCCAGCATCAGAGGCGGGGGGCGCGATGAGCAGTTCTTC
TRBJ2-2,TRBV7-2,.,.,CASSLPTPSSTSGELFF,TGTGCCAGCAGCTTACCGACCCCCTCATCGACATCCGGGGAGCTGTTTTTT
TRBJ1-2,TRBV3-1/TRBV3-2,TRBD1,.,CASSQDSRGRGYTF,TGTGCCAGCAGCCAAGATTCCAGGGGGAGAGGCTACACCTTC
TRBJ2-7,TRBV21-1,.,.,CARKFLEQYF,TGTGCCAGGAAATTTCTCGAGCAGTACTTC
TRBJ1-2,TRBV19,.,.,CASSIGDRSGGYTF,TGTGCCAGTAGTATAGGAGACAGGTCCGGTGGCTACACCTTC
TRBJ2-1,TRBV5-5,.,.,CASSWSGGSTDEQFF,TGTGCCAGCAGCTGGAGCGGCGGGTCTACCGATGAGCAGTTCTTC
TRBJ1-2,TRBV14,.,.,CASSQGRYYGYTF,TGTGCCAGCAGCCAAGGCAGATACTATGGCTACACCTTC
TRBJ1-5,TRBV18,.,once,CASSPAAAASLNQPQHF,TGTGCCAGCTCACCAGCTGCGGCAGCTTCTCTCAATCAGCCCCAGCATTTT
TRBJ2-2,TRBV7-2,.,few,CASSAGTATGELFF,TGTGCCAGCAGCGCCGGGACGGCGACCGGGGAGCTGTTTTTT
TRBJ2-3,TRBV7-2,TRBD2,.,CASSDASGDLGHTQYF,TGTGCCAGCAGCGACGCTAGCGGGGACCTGGGGCATACGCAGTATTTT
TRBJ2-6,TRBV14,.,.,CASSQVKAGANVLTF,TGTGCCAGCAGCCAAGTTAAAGCTGGGGCCAACGTCCTGACTTTC
TRBJ2-3,TRBV6-1,TRBD2,.,CASSEPRETTQYF,TGTGCCAGCAGTGAGCCGCGGGAGACCACGCAGTATTTT